This section outlines one T cell receptor (beta chain) sequence together with its context. The sample originates from a study of blood T cell repertoires in COVID-19. Study-wide background: Acute and convalescent COVID-19 specimens originated in the United States, Italy and Spain. T cells, B-cell-depleted T cells, or PBMCs supplied cDNA or gDNA.

CDR3 size: 16 residues. The V gene end was trimmed by 0 bases and the J gene end by 2 bases; junction bases not matched to a gene: 2. Germline CDR1 reads LGHDT; CDR2 reads YNNKEL (reference sequence). Original processing methods: Nucleated cell counts were estimated from reference gene primer amplification. Using immunoSEQ multiplex PCR, the repertoire was profiled, and TCRdb retains in-frame clones only, with some absent. That table furnishes V, J and clone size, whereas the DNA furnished D and trimming. The top ten clones hold less than 3.5% of a sample with about 210,000 clones, about 86% of them seen once.

The sample consisted of peripheral blood. J is TRBJ2-2 and V is TRBV3-1 (or the pseudogene TRBV3-2); TRBD1 matches at 8 bases. The sequence derives from a man aged 45-60 years with active or convalescent COVID-19. CDR3 coding DNA: TGTGCCAGCAGCCAAGACTCAGGGGGCAACACCGGGGAGCTGTTTTTT. Translating gives CASSQDSGGNTGELFF.